The present T cell receptor beta chain was sequenced within a study of blood T cell repertoires in COVID-19. Across the whole study: Whether acute or convalescent, the COVID-19 samples came from the United States, Italy and Spain.

Germline-derived CDR1 and CDR2 are SNHLY and FYNNEI. The CDR3 has 13 residues. Trimming shortened V by 7 bases and J by 6 bases, and 13 bases separated the two germline ends. In the original workflow: Using reference gene primer amplification, nucleated cell counts were estimated. TCRdb keeps only in-frame clones here, not all; method: immunoSEQ multiplex PCR. V, J and clone size derive from that table, while D and trimming were established from the DNA sequence. Of about 81,000 clones in the sample, about nine tenths are singletons; the top ten hold 1.5% to 2%. The chain couples TRBV2 to TRBJ1-5, with a possible D match to TRBD1 (6 bases). The material sequenced was peripheral blood. This sequence was found in a woman aged 50 to 60 in a cohort sampled during active COVID-19. CDR3 region: CASTTGKGQPQHF. The CDR3 nucleotides read TGTGCCAGCACCACAGGGAAGGGTCAGCCCCAGCATTTT.